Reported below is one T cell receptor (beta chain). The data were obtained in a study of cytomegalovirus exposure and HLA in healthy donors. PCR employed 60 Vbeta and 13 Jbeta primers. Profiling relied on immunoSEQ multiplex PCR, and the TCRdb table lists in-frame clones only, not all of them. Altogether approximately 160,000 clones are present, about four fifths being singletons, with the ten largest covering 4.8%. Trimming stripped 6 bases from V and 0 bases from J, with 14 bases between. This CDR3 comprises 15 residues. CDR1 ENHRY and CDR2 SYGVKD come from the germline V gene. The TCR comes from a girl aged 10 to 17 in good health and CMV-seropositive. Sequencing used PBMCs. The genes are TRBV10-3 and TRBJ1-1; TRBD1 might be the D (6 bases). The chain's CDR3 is CAIRSPGEMNTEAFF. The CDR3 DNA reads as TGTGCCATCAGATCACCAGGGGAGATGAACACTGAAGCTTTCTTT.